Listed here are 16 T cell receptor beta chains from one sample, sequenced in a study of cytotoxic CD8 clonotypes in ibrutinib-treated CLL (dated by TCRdb to 2020 to 2023). Sample time point, as interpreted from the label and publication: about eleven months on ibrutinib. To prepare the library, the immunoSEQ multiplex PCR assay was applied. TCRdb took this table from immuneACCESS and kept in-frame rearrangements with V and J called. Such tables lack part of the clones; where checked against another copy, unresolved V genes explain under half of the gap, and the rest is unexplained. A total of some 200,000 clones appear in this sample, over 65% of them only once. The top ten hold roughly 5.8% of the sample. Sequencing used PBMCs, obtained after 12 months of ibrutinib treatment. The receptors shown here come from a human donor with chronic lymphocytic leukemia.

Only a few counts were recorded for this clone. The chain is built from TRBV6-1 and TRBJ1-2; D uncertain. The V end lost 5 bases, the J end lost 3 bases, and 13 bases lay between the germline ends. Germline CDR1 reads MNHNS; CDR2 reads SASEGT. CDR3 length: 14 amino acids. CDR3 region: CASSLERVYYGYTF. The CDR3 region has the DNA TGTGCCAGCAGTCTGGAACGAGTATACTATGGCTACACCTTC.

The chain carries TRBV28 and TRBJ2-7, with D perhaps TRBD2 (7 bases). This CDR3 is built from 12 residues. Trimming left V 11 bases short and J 13 bases short, with 24 bases between. In germline, CDR1 is MDHEN, CDR2 SYDVKM. The CDR3 DNA reads TGTGCCTCAAAAGTAGGGCGGGGGCCGCCCTACTTC. Protein product: CASKVGRGPPYF.

The chain uses TRBV7-2 and TRBJ2-7, with D unclear. The CDR3 totals 14 residues. The V gene's germline CDR1 is SGHTA and CDR2 FQGNSA. V lost 1 base, J lost 0 bases, and 7 bases lay in between. The CDR3 protein is CASSLDLFSYEQYF. CDR3 nucleotide sequence: TGTGCCAGCAGCTTAGATCTGTTCTCCTACGAGCAGTACTTC.

CDR3 sequence: CASSLARQRTLGTYEQYF. The CDR3 DNA reads TGTGCCAGCAGCTTGGCCCGGCAGCGCACATTAGGGACCTACGAGCAGTACTTC. J is TRBJ2-7 and V is TRBV5-6; D is undetermined. Germline V gene data show CDR1 as SGHDT and CDR2 as YYEEEE. V dropped 0 bases and J dropped 2 bases, with 21 bases sitting between them. This CDR3 is 18 amino acids long.

The chain recombines TRBV9 with TRBJ2-7; possible D gene TRBD1, 5 bases. Deletions cut 5 bases from V and 5 bases from J, with 14 bases between. The CDR3 has 13 residues. The germline V gene encodes CDR1 SGDLS and CDR2 YYNGEE. CDR3 DNA: TGTGCCAGCAGTCCGACAGTTTCCCACGAGCAGTACTTC. Protein product: CASSPTVSHEQYF.

The chain has TRBV14 and TRBJ1-2, with 8 bases that match TRBD1. The germline gives CDR1 SGHDN, CDR2 FVKESK. V trimming: 1 base; J trimming: 3 bases; junction bases outside the gene matches: 10. This CDR3 spans 17 amino acids. The CDR3 is CASSQADRVALDYGYTF. The CDR3 DNA is TGTGCCAGCAGCCAAGCGGACAGGGTGGCGTTGGACTATGGCTACACCTTC.

The chain joins TRBV25-1 to TRBJ1-5, with unresolved D. V was trimmed by 1 base and J by 6 bases, leaving 10 bases between them. Per the germline V gene, CDR1 is MGHDK and CDR2 is SYGVNS. This CDR3 comprises 14 residues. The CDR3 nucleotides read TGTGCCAGCAGTGAATGGGCCGGAAGTCAGCCCCAGCATTTT. Its protein product is CASSEWAGSQPQHF. The variable domain in full, completed from reference TRBV25-1 and TRBJ1-5, reads EADIYQTPRYLVIGTGKKITLECSQTMGHDKMYWYQQDPGMELHLIHYSYGVNSTEKGDLSSESTVSRIRTEHFPLTLESARPSHTSQYLCASSEWAGSQPQHFGDGTRLSIL.

On this clone itself: Other DNA sequences in the same sample also yield this CDR3. The J gene is TRBJ2-2, the V gene TRBV30; D is uncertain. The V end lost 2 bases, the J end lost 7 bases, and 5 bases lay between the germline ends. From germline, CDR1 is GTSNPN and CDR2 SVGIG (reference sequence). The CDR3 runs 11 residues. For the CDR3, the DNA is TGTGCCTGGAGTCGCGGCGGGGAGCTGTTTTTT. It yields the protein CAWSRGGELFF.

This clone came up once. The chain is built from TRBV7-9 and TRBJ1-5; D may be TRBD1 (6 bases). V dropped 6 bases and J dropped 6 bases, with 18 bases sitting between them. The CDR3 extends over 15 amino acids. Per germline, CDR1 SEHNR and CDR2 FQNEAQ (reference sequence). The CDR3, as DNA: TGTGCCAGCAGTTTTACAGGGAATAACGGTCAGCCCCAGCATTTT. Residues: CASSFTGNNGQPQHF.

CDR3 nucleotides: TGTGCCAGCAGTATACAGGGCTTGAACACTGAAGCTTTCTTT. It codes for CASSIQGLNTEAFF. The chain has TRBV27 and TRBJ1-1; a possible D gene is TRBD1 (6 bases). The CDR3 contains 14 residues. From germline, CDR1 is MNHEY and CDR2 SMNVEV (reference sequence). V dropped 5 bases and J dropped 0 bases, with 10 bases sitting between them.

The rearrangement links TRBV5-1 to TRBJ1-6, with 7 positions matching TRBD1. The V segment lost 0 bases and the J segment 9 bases; nucleotides outside the gene matches: 3. Germline V gene lookup returns CDR1 SGHRS and CDR2 YFSETQ. CDR3 length: 14 residues. The CDR3 DNA reads as TGCGCCAGCAGCTTGGACAGGGGCAGTTCACCCCTCCACTTT. It encodes CASSLDRGSSPLHF.

V is TRBV6-5 and J is TRBJ2-5; 10 bases are a match to TRBD1. The DNA end is a closer match to TRBJ2-7, so the J assignment may be wrong. The CDR3 contains 15 residues. Germline V lookup: CDR1 MNHEY, CDR2 SVGAGI. The CDR3 coding sequence is TGTGCCAGCAGTGTGCCGGGACAGGGGCCCTACGAGCAGTACTTC. It specifies CASSVPGQGPYEQYF.

This chain uses TRBV29-1 with TRBJ2-2; 9 bases are a match to TRBD2. The germline CDR1 and CDR2 sequences are SQVTM and ANQGSEA. This CDR3 is 14 amino acids long. V lost 1 base and J lost 5; bases outside the gene matches: 2. The chain's CDR3 is CSVEGGRVTGELFF. Written as DNA, the CDR3 is TGCAGCGTTGAAGGCGGGAGGGTTACCGGGGAGCTGTTTTTT.

The chain combines TRBV7-9 with TRBJ2-5, with 9 bases fitting TRBD2. Germline loops: CDR1 SEHNR, CDR2 FQNEAQ (reference sequence). J lost 6 bases, V lost 5 bases, and 4 bases had no gene match. This CDR3 spans 13 amino acids. CDR3 region: CASSPSGGKTQYF. The CDR3 DNA reads as TGTGCCAGCAGCCCAAGCGGGGGGAAGACCCAGTACTTC.

J is TRBJ1-1 and V is TRBV2, with 7 bases fitting TRBD1. This CDR3 is built from 15 residues. V lost 6 bases and J lost 4; bases outside the gene matches: 11. CDR1 is SNHLY and CDR2 is FYNNEI in the germline V gene. The CDR3 DNA sequence: TGTGCCAGCAGCCCACAGGGGTTTACGGTCACTGAAGCTTTCTTT. It codes for CASSPQGFTVTEAFF.

The chain is built from TRBV5-6 and TRBJ1-2, with D hard to call. This CDR3 comprises 15 residues. The germline V and J ends were trimmed by 1 base and 0 bases, with 10 bases remaining between them. Germline V gives CDR1 SGHDT, CDR2 YYEEEE. The CDR3 DNA reads as TGTGCCAGCAGCTTGTATCAGGCCTCTAACTATGGCTACACCTTC. Encoded protein: CASSLYQASNYGYTF.